This T cell receptor beta chain was retrieved from a study of TIL therapy for anti-PD-1-resistant metastatic lung cancer. Study-wide context: Half of patients were current or former smokers.

Time point defined: pre-treatment sample, taken before nivolumab and TIL therapy. This CDR3 is 14 amino acids long. Trimming removed 4 bases at V and 5 bases at J, with 17 bases between. The germline V gene encodes CDR1 GTSNPN and CDR2 SVGIG (reference sequence). The immunoSEQ assay was v3. Assay used: immunoSEQ multiplex PCR; TCRdb lists only in-frame clones, some missing. The table includes tens of thousands of clones, about nine tenths detected once. This clonotype was obtained from a person aged 25 to 85 with non-small cell lung cancer. Source: blood, taken at baseline. This chain joins TRBV30 and TRBJ1-1; perhaps TRBD1 as D (6 bases). The CDR3 reads CAWTNYRVRTEAFF. The DNA of the CDR3 is TGTGCCTGGACGAACTACAGGGTCCGGACTGAAGCTTTCTTT.